This record concerns one T cell receptor (beta chain) sequence. The antigen remains undetermined. This entry comes from a study of chemoradiotherapy in HPV16-positive cancers. Repeated repertoire sampling spanned the course of chemoradiotherapy. Notes on the study in general: Only two HPV16-positive patients supplied the functional HPV-specificity definition.

V was pared by 6 bases and J by 2 bases, with 11 bases between. The CDR3 is made up of 13 amino acids. Germline CDR1 and CDR2: SGHRS and YFSETQ. Measured with immunoSEQ multiplex PCR; TCRdb has only the in-frame clones, and not every one. Of some 25,000 clones listed, around nine tenths are singletons. This sequence joins TRBV5-1 and TRBJ1-1; maybe TRBD1 (5 bases). Sequencing used blood, obtained from a patient who underwent chemoradiotherapy. The sequence was obtained from a human donor with HPV-associated anogenital cancer. CDR3: CASTFGANTEAFF. The CDR3 nucleotides are TGCGCCAGCACGTTCGGGGCAAACACTGAAGCTTTCTTT.